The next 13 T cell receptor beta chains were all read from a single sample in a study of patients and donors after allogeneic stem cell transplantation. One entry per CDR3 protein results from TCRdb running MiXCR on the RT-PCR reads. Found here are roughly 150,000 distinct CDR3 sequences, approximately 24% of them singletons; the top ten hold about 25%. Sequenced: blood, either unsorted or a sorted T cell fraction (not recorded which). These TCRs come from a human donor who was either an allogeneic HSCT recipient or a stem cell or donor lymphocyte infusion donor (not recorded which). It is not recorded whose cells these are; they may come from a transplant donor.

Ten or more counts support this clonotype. The CDR3 DNA is TGTGCCAGCAGTCAAACCCCGGGGGTCAATCAGCCCCAGCATTTT. It encodes CASSQTPGVNQPQHF. This chain uses TRBV7-2 with TRBJ1-5; D is perhaps TRBD1 (5 bases). CDR3 size: 15 residues. V was shortened by 6 bases and J by 3 bases, with 15 bases between the two germline ends. CDR1 SGHTA and CDR2 FQGNSA come from the germline V gene.

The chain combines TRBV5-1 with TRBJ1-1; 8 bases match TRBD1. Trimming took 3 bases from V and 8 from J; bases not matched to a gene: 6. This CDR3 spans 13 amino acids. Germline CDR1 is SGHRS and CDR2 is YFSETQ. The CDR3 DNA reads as TGCGCCAGCAGCTCCACCGGGACAGGAGAAGCTTTCTTT. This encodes CASSSTGTGEAFF.

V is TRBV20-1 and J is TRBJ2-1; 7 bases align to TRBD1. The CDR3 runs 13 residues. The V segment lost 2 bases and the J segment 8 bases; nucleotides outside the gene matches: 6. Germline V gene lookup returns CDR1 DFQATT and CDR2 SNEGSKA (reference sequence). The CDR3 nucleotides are TGCAGTGCTAGACAGACAGGGAAGGATGAGCAGTTCTTC. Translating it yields CSARQTGKDEQFF.

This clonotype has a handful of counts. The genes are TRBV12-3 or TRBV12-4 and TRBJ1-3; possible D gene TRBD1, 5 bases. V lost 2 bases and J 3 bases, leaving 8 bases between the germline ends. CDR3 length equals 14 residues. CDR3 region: CASSLSGGGNTIYF. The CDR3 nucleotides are TGTGCCAGCAGTTTATCGGGGGGTGGAAACACCATATATTTT.

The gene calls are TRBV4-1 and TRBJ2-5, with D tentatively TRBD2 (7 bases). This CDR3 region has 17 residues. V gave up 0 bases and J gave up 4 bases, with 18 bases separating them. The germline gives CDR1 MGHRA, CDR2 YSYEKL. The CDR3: CASSQDWWRGTRETQYF. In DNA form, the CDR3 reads TGCGCCAGCAGCCAAGATTGGTGGCGGGGGACACGAGAGACCCAGTACTTC.

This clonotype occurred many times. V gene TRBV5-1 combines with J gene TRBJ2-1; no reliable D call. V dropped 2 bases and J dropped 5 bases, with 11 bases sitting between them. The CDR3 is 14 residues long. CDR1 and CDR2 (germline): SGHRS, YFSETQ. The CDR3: CASSFVNRNNEQFF. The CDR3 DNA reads TGCGCCAGCAGCTTTGTTAACAGAAACAATGAGCAGTTCTTC.

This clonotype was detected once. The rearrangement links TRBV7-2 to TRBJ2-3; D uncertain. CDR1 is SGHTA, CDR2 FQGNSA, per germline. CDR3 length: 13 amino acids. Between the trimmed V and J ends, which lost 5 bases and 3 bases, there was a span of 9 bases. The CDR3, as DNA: TGTGCCAGCAGCCCGATCCGTACAGATACGCAGTATTTT. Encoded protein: CASSPIRTDTQYF. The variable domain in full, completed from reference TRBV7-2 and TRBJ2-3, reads GAGVSQSPSNKVTEKGKDVELRCDPISGHTALYWYRQSLGQGLEFLIYFQGNSAPDKSGLPSDRFSAERTGGSVSTLTIQRTQQEDSAVYLCASSPIRTDTQYFGPGTRLTVL.

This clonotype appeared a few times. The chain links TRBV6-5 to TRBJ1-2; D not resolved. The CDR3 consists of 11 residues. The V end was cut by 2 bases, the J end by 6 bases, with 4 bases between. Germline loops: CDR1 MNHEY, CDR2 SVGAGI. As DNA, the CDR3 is TGTGCCAGCAGTTACGGGGATGGCTACACCTTC. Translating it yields CASSYGDGYTF.

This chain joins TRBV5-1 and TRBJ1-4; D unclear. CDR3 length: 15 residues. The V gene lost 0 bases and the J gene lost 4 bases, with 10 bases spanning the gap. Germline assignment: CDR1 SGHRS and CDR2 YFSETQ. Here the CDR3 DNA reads TGCGCCAGCAGCTTGGGGTCCGCAATTAATGAAAAACTGTTTTTT. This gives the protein CASSLGSAINEKLFF.

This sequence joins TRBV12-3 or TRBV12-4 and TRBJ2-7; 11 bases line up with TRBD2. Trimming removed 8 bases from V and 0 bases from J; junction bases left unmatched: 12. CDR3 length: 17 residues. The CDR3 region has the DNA TGTGCCAGCGCAACATACCGGGGGACTAGCGGCTCCTACGAGCAGTACTTC. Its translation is CASATYRGTSGSYEQYF.

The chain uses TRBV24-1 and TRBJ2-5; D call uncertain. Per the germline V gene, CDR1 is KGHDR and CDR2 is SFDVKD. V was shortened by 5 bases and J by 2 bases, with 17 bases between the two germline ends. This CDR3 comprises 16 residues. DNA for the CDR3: TGTGCCACCAGTGCCCCGGACCCGCTTTTGCAAGAGACCCAGTACTTC. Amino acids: CATSAPDPLLQETQYF.

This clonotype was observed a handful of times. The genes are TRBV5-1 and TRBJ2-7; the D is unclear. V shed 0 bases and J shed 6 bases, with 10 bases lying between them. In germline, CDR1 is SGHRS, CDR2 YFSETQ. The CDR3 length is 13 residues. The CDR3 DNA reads TGCGCCAGCAGCTTGGGGGTCAGTACCGAGCAGTACTTC. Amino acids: CASSLGVSTEQYF.

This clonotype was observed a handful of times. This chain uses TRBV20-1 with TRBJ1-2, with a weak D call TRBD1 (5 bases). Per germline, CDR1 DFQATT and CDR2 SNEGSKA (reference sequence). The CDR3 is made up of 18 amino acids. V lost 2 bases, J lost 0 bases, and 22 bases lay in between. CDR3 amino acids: CSARFYSGAERSNYGYTF. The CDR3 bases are TGCAGTGCTAGATTCTATAGTGGGGCGGAGCGTTCTAACTATGGCTACACCTTC.